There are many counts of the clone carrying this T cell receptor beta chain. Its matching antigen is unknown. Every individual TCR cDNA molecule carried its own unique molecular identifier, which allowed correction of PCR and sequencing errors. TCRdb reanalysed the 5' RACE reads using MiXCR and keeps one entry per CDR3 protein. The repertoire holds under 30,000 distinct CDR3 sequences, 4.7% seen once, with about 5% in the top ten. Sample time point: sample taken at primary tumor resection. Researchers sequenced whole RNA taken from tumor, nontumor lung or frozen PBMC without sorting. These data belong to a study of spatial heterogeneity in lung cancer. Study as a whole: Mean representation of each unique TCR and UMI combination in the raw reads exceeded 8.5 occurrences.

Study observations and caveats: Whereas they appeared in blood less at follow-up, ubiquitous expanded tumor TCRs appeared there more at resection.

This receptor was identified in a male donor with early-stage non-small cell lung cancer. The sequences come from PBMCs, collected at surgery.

The CDR3 DNA reads as TGCGCCAGCAGCTTGGGTGCCGGGACACAGAGCACCGAGCAGTACTTC. This translates into CASSLGAGTQSTEQYF. This chain uses TRBV5-1 with TRBJ2-7, with D perhaps TRBD1 (6 bases). The CDR3 contains 16 residues. CDR1 and CDR2 (germline): SGHRS, YFSETQ. V was shortened by 0 bases and J by 6 bases, with 19 bases between the two germline ends.